This TCR beta chain derives from a study of blood T cells in healthy people across ages. Whole-study findings and limits: Both higher diversity and more naive CD4+ cells marked long-lived donors when set against aged donors.

This clonotype turned up a few times. Its specificity is not known. A second PCR, run for roughly 7 to 11 cycles, used a sample-barcoded 5' primer plus a J-beta primer mix. MiXCR, run by TCRdb on the 5' RACE reads, gives a single entry per CDR3 protein. The sample includes approximately 780,000 distinct CDR3 sequences, around 24% of them seen just once. CDR1 and CDR2 (germline): LGHNT, FRNRAP. V lost 5 bases and J lost 4, with 11 bases in between. The CDR3 is made up of 13 amino acids. These data also formed part of another study, on T cells of mothers and their children.

The receptor was derived from a boy aged 10-17 years in good health. The specimen was blood. The genes are TRBV12-5 and TRBJ1-1; weak D call: TRBD1 (6 bases). The CDR3 region has the DNA TGTGCTAGTGGTCCGGGACAAAGCACTGAAGCTTTCTTT. Encoded protein: CASGPGQSTEAFF. The full variable domain, in which reference TRBV12-5 and TRBJ1-1 provide the parts outside the CDR3, is DARVTQTPRHKVTEMGQEVTMRCQPILGHNTVFWYRQTMMQGLELLAYFRNRAPLDDSGMPKDRFSAEMPDATLATLKIQPSEPRDSAVYFCASGPGQSTEAFFGQGTRLTVV.